This is a list of T cell receptor beta chains from one sample in a study of blood T cell repertoires in COVID-19. Assay used: immunoSEQ multiplex PCR; TCRdb lists only in-frame clones, some missing. The table includes under 150,000 clones, more than 60% detected once. Material for sequencing was peripheral blood. These receptors were taken from a woman in her forties or fifties with active or convalescent COVID-19. Each CDR3 is given with its conserved first and last residue. D genes are given only for firm matches. Clone size is shown for a subset of rows, as once, few, many or a class of expanded clone.

NA	17	NA	TRBV11-3	TRBJ2-2	TGTGCCAGCAGCCAAGGGGGTGGCGAGCCGAACACCGGGGAGCTGTTTTTT	CASSQGGGEPNTGELFF
NA	16	few	TRBV11-2	TRBJ2-1	TGTGCCAGCAGCGGTAGGGGCACCTACTCCTACAATGAGCAGTTCTTC	CASSGRGTYSYNEQFF
NA	15	NA	TRBV11-2	TRBJ1-1	TGTGCCAGCAGCACCGGAATTTGGGGGGTCGCTGAAGCTTTCTTT	CASSTGIWGVAEAFF
TRBD2	14	NA	TRBV7-2	TRBJ2-1	TGTGCCAGCAGCAACCGACTAGCGTGGTCTGAGCAGTTCTTC	CASSNRLAWSEQFF
TRBD1	15	NA	TRBV12-5	TRBJ2-1	TGTGCTTCCTCCCGGAGGGACAGGGGAATGCATGAGCAGTTCTTC	CASSRRDRGMHEQFF
NA	18	once	TRBV19	TRBJ1-2	TGTGCCAGTAGTATAGATCGTCAGGGGATTATTGGGGACTATGGCTACACCTTC	CASSIDRQGIIGDYGYTF
NA	15	NA	TRBV5-1	TRBJ1-5	TGCGCCAGCAGCTTGTTCGATCCGGGTCAACAGCCCCAGCATTTT	CASSLFDPGQQPQHF
TRBD1	15	once	TRBV19	TRBJ1-1	TGTGCCAGTAGTGGGGGACAGGGGAGGGCGACTGAAGCTTTCTTT	CASSGGQGRATEAFF
TRBD1	16	NA	TRBV4-1	TRBJ2-5	TGCGCCAGCAGCCAGTACGGGACAGCCGGACAAGAGACCCAGTACTTC	CASSQYGTAGQETQYF
NA	14	NA	TRBV7-9	TRBJ1-4	TGTGCCAGCAGCTTAGAGGCGGGATATGAAAAACTGTTTTTT	CASSLEAGYEKLFF
NA	13	NA	TRBV11-2	TRBJ1-1	TGTGCCAGCAGCGTAGACCGGGGCACTGAAGCTTTCTTT	CASSVDRGTEAFF
NA	13	NA	TRBV2	TRBJ1-2	TGTGCCAGCAGTGCGACTCAGGGATTTGGCTACACCTTC	CASSATQGFGYTF
NA	14	once	TRBV7-6	TRBJ1-4	TGTGCCAGCAGCCTACGACAGGAGGATGAAAAACTGTTTTTT	CASSLRQEDEKLFF
TRBD2	15	NA	TRBV7-2	TRBJ2-7	TGTGCCAGCAGCTCGACTAGCGGGACTATTTACGAGCAGTACTTC	CASSSTSGTIYEQYF
TRBD2	15	NA	TRBV2	TRBJ2-1	TGTGCCAGCAGTCTCTTAACTAGCGGGAGGGATGAGCAGTTCTTC	CASSLLTSGRDEQFF
TRBD1	16	NA	TRBV5-6	TRBJ1-2	TGTGCCAGCAGCGCGGGGACAGGGAATACTAACTATGGCTACACCTTC	CASSAGTGNTNYGYTF
NA	17	NA	TRBV9	TRBJ1-3	TGTGCCAGCTCCCCAACCCGAACGGGGGGGAGTGGAAACACCATATATTTT	CASSPTRTGGSGNTIYF
TRBD1	16	NA	TRBV18	TRBJ1-1	TGTGCCAGCTCACCCCGACAGGGGTCCCTGAACACTGAAGCTTTCTTT	CASSPRQGSLNTEAFF
NA	16	once	TRBV30	TRBJ2-6	TGTGCCTGGAGTGTGGACAGCCTCTCTGGGGCCAACGTCCTGACTTTC	CAWSVDSLSGANVLTF
NA	14	NA	TRBV2	TRBJ1-1	TGTGCCAGCAGTGAAGCGCTTCGGAGAACAGAAGCTTTCTTT	CASSEALRRTEAFF
TRBD1	14	NA	TRBV10-3	TRBJ1-6	TGTGCCATCAGGGGGGGACAGGATAATTCACCCCTCCACTTT	CAIRGGQDNSPLHF